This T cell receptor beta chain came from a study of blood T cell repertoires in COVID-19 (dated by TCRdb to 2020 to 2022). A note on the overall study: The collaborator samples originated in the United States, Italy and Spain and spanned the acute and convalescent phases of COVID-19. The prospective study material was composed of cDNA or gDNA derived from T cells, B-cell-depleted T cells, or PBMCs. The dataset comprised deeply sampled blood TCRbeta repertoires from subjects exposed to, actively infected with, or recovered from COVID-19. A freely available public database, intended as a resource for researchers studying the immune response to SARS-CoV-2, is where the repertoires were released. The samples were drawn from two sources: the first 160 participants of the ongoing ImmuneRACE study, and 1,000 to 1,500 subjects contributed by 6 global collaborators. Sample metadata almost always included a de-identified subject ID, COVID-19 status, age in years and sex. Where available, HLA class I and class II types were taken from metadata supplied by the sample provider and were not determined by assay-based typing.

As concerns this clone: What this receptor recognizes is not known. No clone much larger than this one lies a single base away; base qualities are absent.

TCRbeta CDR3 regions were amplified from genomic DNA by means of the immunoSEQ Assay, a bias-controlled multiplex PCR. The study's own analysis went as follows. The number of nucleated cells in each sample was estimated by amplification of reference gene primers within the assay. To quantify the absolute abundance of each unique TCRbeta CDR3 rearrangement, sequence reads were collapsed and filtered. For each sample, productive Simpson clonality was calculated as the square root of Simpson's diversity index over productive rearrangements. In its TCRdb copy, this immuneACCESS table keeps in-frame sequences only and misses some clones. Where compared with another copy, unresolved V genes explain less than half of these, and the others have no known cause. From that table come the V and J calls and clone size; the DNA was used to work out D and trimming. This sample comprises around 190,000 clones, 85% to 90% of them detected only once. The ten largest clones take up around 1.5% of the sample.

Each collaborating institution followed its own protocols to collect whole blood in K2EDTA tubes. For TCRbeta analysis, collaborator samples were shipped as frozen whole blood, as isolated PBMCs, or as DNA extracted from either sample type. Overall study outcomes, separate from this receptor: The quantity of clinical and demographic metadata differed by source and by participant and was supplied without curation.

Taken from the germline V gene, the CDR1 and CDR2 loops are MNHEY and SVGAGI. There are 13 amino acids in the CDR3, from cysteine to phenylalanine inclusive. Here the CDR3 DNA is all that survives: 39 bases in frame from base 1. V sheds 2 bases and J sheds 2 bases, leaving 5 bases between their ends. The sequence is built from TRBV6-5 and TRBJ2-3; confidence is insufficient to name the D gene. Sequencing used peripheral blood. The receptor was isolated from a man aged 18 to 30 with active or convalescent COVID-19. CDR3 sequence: CASSYTNTDTQYF. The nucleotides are TGTGCCAGCAGTTACACAAACACAGATACGCAGTATTTT.